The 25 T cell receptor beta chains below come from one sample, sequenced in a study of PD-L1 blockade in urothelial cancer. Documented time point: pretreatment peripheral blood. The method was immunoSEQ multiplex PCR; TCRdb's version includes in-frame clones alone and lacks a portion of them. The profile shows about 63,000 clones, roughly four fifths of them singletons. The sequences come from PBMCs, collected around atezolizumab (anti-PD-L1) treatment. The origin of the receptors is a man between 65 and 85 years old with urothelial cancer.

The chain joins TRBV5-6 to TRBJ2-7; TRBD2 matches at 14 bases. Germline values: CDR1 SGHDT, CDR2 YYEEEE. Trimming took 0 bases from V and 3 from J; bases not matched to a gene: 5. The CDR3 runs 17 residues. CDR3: CASSLAGTSGRDYEQYF. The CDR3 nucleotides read TGTGCCAGCAGCTTGGCTGGGACTAGCGGGAGAGACTACGAGCAGTACTTC. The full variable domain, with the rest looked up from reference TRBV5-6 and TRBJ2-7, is DAGVTQSPTHLIKTRGQQVTLRCSPKSGHDTVSWYQQALGQGPQFIFQYYEEEERQRGNFPDRFSGHQFPNYSSELNVNALLLGDSALYLCASSLAGTSGRDYEQYFGPGTRLTVT.

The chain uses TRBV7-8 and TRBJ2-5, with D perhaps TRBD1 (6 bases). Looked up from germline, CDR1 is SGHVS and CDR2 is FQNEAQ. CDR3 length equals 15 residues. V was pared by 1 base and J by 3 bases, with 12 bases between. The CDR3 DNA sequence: TGTGCCAGCAGCTTAGACAGGACAGCCGAAGAGACCCAGTACTTC. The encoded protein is CASSLDRTAEETQYF. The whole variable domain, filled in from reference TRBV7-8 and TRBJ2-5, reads GAGVSQSPRYKVAKRGQDVALRCDPISGHVSLFWYQQALGQGPEFLTYFQNEAQLDKSGLPSDRFFAERPEGSVSTLKIQRTQQEDSAVYLCASSLDRTAEETQYFGPGTRLLVL.

The CDR3 is CATSRDINYGYTF. DNA of the CDR3: TGTGCCACCAGCAGGGACATTAACTATGGCTACACCTTC. This chain joins TRBV15 and TRBJ1-2; possibly TRBD1 for D (5 bases). V dropped 3 bases and J dropped 1 base, with 6 bases sitting between them. The CDR3 contains 13 residues. From germline, CDR1 is LNHNV and CDR2 YYDKDF (reference sequence).

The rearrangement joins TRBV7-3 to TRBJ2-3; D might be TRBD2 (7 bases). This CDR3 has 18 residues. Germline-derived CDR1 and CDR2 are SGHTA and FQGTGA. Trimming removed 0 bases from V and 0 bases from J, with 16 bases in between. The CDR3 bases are TGTGCCAGCAGCTTAACCGATTCGGGGGGCCTTAGCACAGATACGCAGTATTTT. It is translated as CASSLTDSGGLSTDTQYF.

The CDR3 region is CASSLDRGIAGGRYNEQFF. CDR3 sequence (DNA): TGTGCCAGCAGCTTAGACCGGGGGATAGCGGGAGGGCGGTACAATGAGCAGTTCTTC. This chain links TRBV11-3 with TRBJ2-1, with 11 bases that match TRBD2. J lost 4 bases, V lost 0 bases, and 11 bases had no gene match. Germline values: CDR1 SGHNT, CDR2 YENEEA. This CDR3 contains 19 residues.

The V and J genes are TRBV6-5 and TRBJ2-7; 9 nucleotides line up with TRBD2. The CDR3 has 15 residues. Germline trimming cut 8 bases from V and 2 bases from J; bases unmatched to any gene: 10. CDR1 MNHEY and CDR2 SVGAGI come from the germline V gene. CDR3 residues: CASCLSRTSAYEQYF. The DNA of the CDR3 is TGTGCCAGCTGCCTTTCCCGGACTAGCGCCTACGAGCAGTACTTC.

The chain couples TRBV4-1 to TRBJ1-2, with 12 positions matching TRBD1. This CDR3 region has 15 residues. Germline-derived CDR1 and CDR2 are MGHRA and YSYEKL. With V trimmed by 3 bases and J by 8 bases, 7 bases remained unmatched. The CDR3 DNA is TGCGCCAGCAGCCAGGGCCGGGACAGGGGGCTCGGCTACACCTTC. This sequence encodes CASSQGRDRGLGYTF.

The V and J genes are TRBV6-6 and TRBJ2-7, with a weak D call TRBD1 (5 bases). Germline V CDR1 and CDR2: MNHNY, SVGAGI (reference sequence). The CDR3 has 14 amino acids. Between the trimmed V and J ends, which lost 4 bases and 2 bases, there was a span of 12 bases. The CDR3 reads CASSLTGPPYEQYF. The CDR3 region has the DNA TGTGCCAGCAGTTTAACAGGTCCCCCCTACGAGCAGTACTTC.

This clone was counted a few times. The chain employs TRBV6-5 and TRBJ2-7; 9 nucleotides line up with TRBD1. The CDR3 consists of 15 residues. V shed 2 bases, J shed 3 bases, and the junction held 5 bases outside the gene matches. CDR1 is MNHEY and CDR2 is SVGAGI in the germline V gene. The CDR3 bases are TGTGCCAGCAGTTACGGGACAGGGCGGAACTACGAGCAGTACTTC. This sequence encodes CASSYGTGRNYEQYF.

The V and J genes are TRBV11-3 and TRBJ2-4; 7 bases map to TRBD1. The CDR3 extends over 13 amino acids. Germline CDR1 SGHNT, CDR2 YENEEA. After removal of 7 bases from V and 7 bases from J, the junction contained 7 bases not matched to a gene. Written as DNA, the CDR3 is TGTGCCAGCACCTCGTCGGACAGGAACATTCAGTACTTC. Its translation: CASTSSDRNIQYF.

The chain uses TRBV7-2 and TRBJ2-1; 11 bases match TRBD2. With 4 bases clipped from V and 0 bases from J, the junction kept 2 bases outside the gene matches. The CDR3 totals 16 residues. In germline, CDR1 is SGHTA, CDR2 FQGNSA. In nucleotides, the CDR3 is TGTGCCAGCAGCTGGCTAGCGGGAGGCTCCTACAATGAGCAGTTCTTC. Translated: CASSWLAGGSYNEQFF.

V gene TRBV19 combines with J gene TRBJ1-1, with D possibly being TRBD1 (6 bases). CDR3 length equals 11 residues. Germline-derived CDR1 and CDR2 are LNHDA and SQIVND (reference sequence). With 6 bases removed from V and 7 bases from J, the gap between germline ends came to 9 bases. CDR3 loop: CASRGQVEAFF. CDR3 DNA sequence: TGTGCCAGTAGGGGACAAGTTGAAGCTTTCTTT.

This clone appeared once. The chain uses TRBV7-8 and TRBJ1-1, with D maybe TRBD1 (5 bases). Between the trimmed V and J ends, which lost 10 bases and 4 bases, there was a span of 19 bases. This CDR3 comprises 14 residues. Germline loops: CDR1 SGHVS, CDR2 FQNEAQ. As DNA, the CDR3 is TGTGCCACCCAAACAGAGGCAGGGCTCACTGAAGCTTTCTTT. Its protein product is CATQTEAGLTEAFF.

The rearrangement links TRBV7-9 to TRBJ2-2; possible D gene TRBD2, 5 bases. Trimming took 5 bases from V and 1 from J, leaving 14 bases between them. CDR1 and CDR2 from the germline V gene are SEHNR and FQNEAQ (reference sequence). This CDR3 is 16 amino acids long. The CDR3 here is CASSKKPGLNTGELFF. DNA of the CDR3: TGTGCCAGCAGCAAAAAGCCGGGATTGAACACCGGGGAGCTGTTTTTT.

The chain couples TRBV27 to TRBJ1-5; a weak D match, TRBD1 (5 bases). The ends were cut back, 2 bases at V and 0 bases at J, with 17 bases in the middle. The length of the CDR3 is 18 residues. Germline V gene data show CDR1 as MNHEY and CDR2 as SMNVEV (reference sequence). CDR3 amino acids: CASSLPHGHTDSNQPQHF. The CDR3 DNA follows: TGTGCCAGCAGTTTACCCCACGGACATACGGATAGCAATCAGCCCCAGCATTTT.

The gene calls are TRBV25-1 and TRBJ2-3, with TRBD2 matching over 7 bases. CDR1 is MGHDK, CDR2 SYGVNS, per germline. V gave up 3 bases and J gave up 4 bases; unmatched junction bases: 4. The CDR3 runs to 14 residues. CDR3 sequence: CASSDPAGADTQYF. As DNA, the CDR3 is TGTGCCAGCAGTGATCCTGCGGGAGCAGATACGCAGTATTTT.

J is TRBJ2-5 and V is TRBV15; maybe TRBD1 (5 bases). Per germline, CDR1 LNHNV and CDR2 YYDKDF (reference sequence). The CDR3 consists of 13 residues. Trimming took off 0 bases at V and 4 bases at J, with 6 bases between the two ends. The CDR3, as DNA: TGTGCCACCAGCAGAGATCAGGGAGAGACCCAGTACTTC. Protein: CATSRDQGETQYF.

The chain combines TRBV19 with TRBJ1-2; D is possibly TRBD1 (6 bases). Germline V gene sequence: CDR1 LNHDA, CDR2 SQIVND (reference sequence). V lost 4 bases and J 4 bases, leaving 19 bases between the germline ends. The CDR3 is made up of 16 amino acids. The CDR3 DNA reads TGTGCCAGTAGTACCACTTCCCGGGACACCGTCTATGGCTACACCTTC. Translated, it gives CASSTTSRDTVYGYTF.

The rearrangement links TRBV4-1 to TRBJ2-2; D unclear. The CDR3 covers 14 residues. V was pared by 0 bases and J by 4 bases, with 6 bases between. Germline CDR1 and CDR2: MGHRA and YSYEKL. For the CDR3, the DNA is TGCGCCAGCAGCCAAGATCGGGTCACCGGGGAGCTGTTTTTT. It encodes CASSQDRVTGELFF.

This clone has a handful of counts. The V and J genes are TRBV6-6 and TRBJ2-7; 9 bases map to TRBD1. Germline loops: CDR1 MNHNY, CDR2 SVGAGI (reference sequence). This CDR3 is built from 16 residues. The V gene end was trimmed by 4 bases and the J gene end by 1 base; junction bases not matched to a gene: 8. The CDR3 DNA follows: TGTGCCAGCAGTTTTATACCGGGACAGGGATCCTACGAGCAGTACTTC. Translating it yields CASSFIPGQGSYEQYF.

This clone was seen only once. As DNA, the CDR3 is TGTGCCAGCAGTCCCCGGGGGTTCAATGAAAAACTGTTTTTT. It encodes CASSPRGFNEKLFF. This rearrangement joins TRBV27 to TRBJ1-4; weak D call: TRBD1 (5 bases). This CDR3 spans 14 amino acids. Trimming removed 5 bases from V and 5 bases from J, with 12 bases in between. Germline V CDR1 and CDR2: MNHEY, SMNVEV (reference sequence).

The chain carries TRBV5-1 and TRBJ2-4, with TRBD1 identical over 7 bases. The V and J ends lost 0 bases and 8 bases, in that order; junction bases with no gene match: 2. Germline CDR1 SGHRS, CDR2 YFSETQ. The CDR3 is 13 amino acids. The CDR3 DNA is TGCGCCAGCAGCTTGGGGCAGGGGGACATTCAGTACTTC. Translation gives CASSLGQGDIQYF.

The CDR3 region is CASSIDLGGGAADNEQFF. The DNA of the CDR3 is TGTGCCAGTAGTATAGATCTGGGCGGGGGGGCCGCCGACAATGAGCAGTTCTTC. The rearrangement joins TRBV19 to TRBJ2-1; 9 positions agree with TRBD2. The germline V gene has CDR1 LNHDA and CDR2 SQIVND (reference sequence). Trimming cost V 0 bases and J 5 bases; bases outside gene matches: 11. The length of the CDR3 is 18 residues. Full variable domain (rest looked up from reference TRBV19 and TRBJ2-1): DGGITQSPKYLFRKEGQNVTLSCEQNLNHDAMYWYRQDPGQGLRLIYYSQIVNDFQKGDIAEGYSVSREKKESFPLTVTSAQKNPTAFYLCASSIDLGGGAADNEQFFGPGTRLTVL.

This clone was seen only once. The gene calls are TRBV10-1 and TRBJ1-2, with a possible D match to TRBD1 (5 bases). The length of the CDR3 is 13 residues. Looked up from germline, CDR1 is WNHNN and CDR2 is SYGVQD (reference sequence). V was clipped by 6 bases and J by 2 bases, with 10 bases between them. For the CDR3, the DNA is TGCGCCAGCAGAGATACAGGAAACTATGGCTACACCTTC. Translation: CASRDTGNYGYTF.

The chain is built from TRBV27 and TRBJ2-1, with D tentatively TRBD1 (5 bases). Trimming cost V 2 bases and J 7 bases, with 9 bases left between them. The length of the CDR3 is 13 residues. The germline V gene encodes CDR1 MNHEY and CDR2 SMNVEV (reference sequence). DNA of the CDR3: TGTGCCAGCAGTTTACAGGGTGGAAATGAGCAGTTCTTC. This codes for CASSLQGGNEQFF.